A selection of T cell receptor beta chains follows, all from one sample in a study of cytomegalovirus exposure and HLA in healthy donors. Method: immunoSEQ multiplex PCR; TCRdb's copy keeps in-frame clones and lacks some. The sample lists about 140,000 clones, 65% to 80% occurring once. Source material: PBMCs. All receptors come from a woman aged 45-65 years in good health and CMV-seropositive. Both conserved end residues are part of each CDR3. Fields, in order: D gene, clone size, J gene, V gene, CDR3 DNA, CDR3 protein. D genes are given only for firm matches. The size of a clone is reported for some rows only, either as once, few or many, or as a class for expanded clones.

.	.	TRBJ2-2	TRBV25-1	TGTGCCAGCAGCCCCTTGGGGAGCACCGGGGAGCTGTTTTTT	CASSPLGSTGELFF
.	few	TRBJ2-1	TRBV11-2	TGTGCCAGCAGCTTTAGCGGTAAATACAATGAGCAGTTCTTC	CASSFSGKYNEQFF
TRBD1	.	TRBJ1-1	TRBV10-3	TGTGCCATCAGTTACGGACAGGGTATGGATGAAGCTTTCTTT	CAISYGQGMDEAFF
TRBD1	.	TRBJ1-1	TRBV6-5	TGTGCCAGCAGTTACGACGACAGGGTTTTGACTGAAGCTTTCTTT	CASSYDDRVLTEAFF
TRBD1	once	TRBJ1-6	TRBV5-1	TGCGCCAGCAGTCCGGGACAGATTAATTCACCCCTCCACTTT	CASSPGQINSPLHF
TRBD2	few	TRBJ2-3	TRBV5-4	TGTGCCAGCAGCTCTCAGCGGGGAGAGGATACGCAGTATTTT	CASSSQRGEDTQYF
TRBD1	.	TRBJ2-7	TRBV15	TGTGCCACCAGCAGAACGACAGGGGCTGACTCCTACGAGCAGTACTTC	CATSRTTGADSYEQYF
TRBD1	.	TRBJ1-1	TRBV4-1	TGCGCCAGCAGCCAAGTGGACAGGGCAATGAACACTGAAGCTTTCTTT	CASSQVDRAMNTEAFF
.	.	TRBJ1-5	TRBV2	TGTGCCACAAGACAGTATAGCAATCAGCCCCAGCATTTT	CATRQYSNQPQHF
.	.	TRBJ1-6	TRBV28	TGTGCCAGCTACGGGGGGCAAGGGGAGAATTCACCCCTCCACTTT	CASYGGQGENSPLHF
TRBD1	.	TRBJ2-1	TRBV6-1	TGTGCCAGCAGGAACCGGGACAGGGGGGGGAATGAGCAGTTCTTC	CASRNRDRGGNEQFF
.	.	TRBJ1-4	TRBV7-9	TGTGCCAGCAGCTTACTTGAAAAACTGTTTTTT	CASSLLEKLFF
.	few	TRBJ2-1	TRBV6-5	TGTGCCACCACAACGGGGTACAATGAGCAGTTCTTC	CATTTGYNEQFF
.	.	TRBJ1-2	TRBV6-5	TGTGCCAGCAGCAGTTACGGACAGAACTATGGCTACACCTTC	CASSSYGQNYGYTF
TRBD2	few	TRBJ2-2	TRBV9	TGTGCCAGCAGCGTTATTAGCGGGGGGTACACCGGGGAGCTGTTTTTT	CASSVISGGYTGELFF
TRBD2	once	TRBJ2-3	TRBV11-2	TGTGCCAGCAGCTGGGGGACTAGCGGGGGTACAGATACGCAGTATTTT	CASSWGTSGGTDTQYF
TRBD1	.	TRBJ1-6	TRBV4-1	TGCGCCAGCAGCCAAGAATCCGGGACAGGTTTTTCACCCCTCCACTTT	CASSQESGTGFSPLHF
.	.	TRBJ2-5	TRBV5-1	TGCGCCAGCAGCTTGGCCCTCGGAGGGCAAGAGACCCAGTACTTC	CASSLALGGQETQYF
.	once	TRBJ2-7	TRBV27	TGTGCCAGTCGCCCCTTCCTCGGGGATCTCGTCCGGCAGTACTTC	CASRPFLGDLVRQYF
.	.	TRBJ1-3	TRBV7-8	TGTGCCAGCAGCTTAGACAGGGAAGGAAACACCATATATTTT	CASSLDREGNTIYF
TRBD1	once	TRBJ1-6	TRBV6-5	TGTGCCAGCAGTCGGGACAGAGCGTCACCCCTCCACTTT	CASSRDRASPLHF
.	once	TRBJ2-1	TRBV7-9	TGTGCCAGCAGTCCAAGGCAGGTCCAGACCTACAATGAGCAGTTCTTC	CASSPRQVQTYNEQFF
.	few	TRBJ2-3	TRBV4-3	TGCGCCAGCAGCCAAGATTGGGTGGGGGGAGGAACAGATACGCAGTATTTT	CASSQDWVGGGTDTQYF
TRBD2	.	TRBJ2-2	TRBV7-3	TGTGCCAGCAGCTTAATGGCCACCGGGGGGGACACCGGGGAGCTGTTTTTT	CASSLMATGGDTGELFF
TRBD1	.	TRBJ2-7	TRBV2	TGTGCCAGCAAGTATAGCGGGACAGGGGCATACGAGCAGTACTTC	CASKYSGTGAYEQYF
TRBD1	.	TRBJ1-4	TRBV2	TGTGCCATTACCCAGGGGGAAGGTGAAAAACTGTTTTTT	CAITQGEGEKLFF
TRBD1	.	TRBJ1-3	TRBV7-8	TGTGCCAGCAGCTTAGGTGGGACAGGGGTAGGAAACACCATATATTTT	CASSLGGTGVGNTIYF
TRBD2	few	TRBJ2-5	TRBV7-2	TGTGCCAGCAGTTTTAGCGGGGGGGGTGAGACCCAGTACTTC	CASSFSGGGETQYF
TRBD1	.	TRBJ1-4	TRBV18	TGTGCCAGCTCACGAGGGGACAGGTCTAATGAAAAACTGTTTTTT	CASSRGDRSNEKLFF
TRBD1	.	TRBJ2-7	TRBV11-1	TGTGCCAGCAGCCCCGGACAGGTCTACGAGCAGTACTTC	CASSPGQVYEQYF
TRBD2	once	TRBJ2-4	TRBV15	TGTGCCACCAGCAGAGGTAGCGGGGGTGGGTCGGCCAAAAACATTCAGTACTTC	CATSRGSGGGSAKNIQYF
.	.	TRBJ1-6	TRBV9	TGTGCCAGCAACATAAAGACAGTGAGCTCCTATAATTCACCCCTCCACTTT	CASNIKTVSSYNSPLHF
.	.	TRBJ2-7	TRBV19	TGTGCCAGTAGTATATCCACAGACTCCTACGAGCAGTACTTC	CASSISTDSYEQYF
TRBD1	.	TRBJ1-2	TRBV6-1	TGTGCCAGCAGTCACGGACAGGTCAACTATGGCTACACCTTC	CASSHGQVNYGYTF
.	few	TRBJ1-2	TRBV7-9	TGTGCCAGCAGGCCCGGACAGCTCTATGGCTACACCTTC	CASRPGQLYGYTF
.	.	TRBJ1-6	TRBV21-1	TGTGCCAGCAGCAAAGAGAGACAGGGGACTTCACCCCTCCACTTT	CASSKERQGTSPLHF
.	.	TRBJ1-2	TRBV2	TGTGCCAGCAGTCTACAGGCATCGAACTATGGCTACACCTTC	CASSLQASNYGYTF
.	.	TRBJ2-3	TRBV4-3	TGCGCCAGCAGCCAAGATTTTTCACTAGCTAGTCAAGCGCAGTATTTT	CASSQDFSLASQAQYF
.	.	TRBJ1-6	TRBV2	TGTGCCAGCAGGATTGGGGGCGAAAGCTCACCCCTCCACTTT	CASRIGGESSPLHF
.	.	TRBJ2-7	TRBV27	TGTGCCAGCAGTTTATCGGGCGGGGCCCTCTACGAGCAGTACTTC	CASSLSGGALYEQYF
TRBD2	.	TRBJ2-3	TRBV4-2	TGTGCCAGCAGCCAAGATCGCCTAGCGGGGGGATATGGAGATACGCAGTATTTT	CASSQDRLAGGYGDTQYF
.	.	TRBJ2-5	TRBV5-5	TGTGCCAGCAGCTTTCAGGGAGGTCCGGAGACCCAGTACTTC	CASSFQGGPETQYF
.	few	TRBJ1-1	TRBV18	TGTGCCAGCTCAGTTGAACAGGCGTCGAACACTGAAGCTTTCTTT	CASSVEQASNTEAFF
TRBD1	.	TRBJ1-1	TRBV5-1	TGCGCCAGCAGCTTGCTGGACAGGGGGCTTTCTGAAGCTTTCTTT	CASSLLDRGLSEAFF
.	.	TRBJ2-7	TRBV10-3	TGTGCCATCAGTGAGTCGCTGAATTCGGCAGCGACCTACGAGCAGTACTTC	CAISESLNSAATYEQYF
TRBD1	.	TRBJ2-2	TRBV6-4	TGTGCCAGCAGACCGACAGGGACAGGGGAGCTGTTTTTT	CASRPTGTGELFF